This is a list of T cell receptor beta chains from one sample in a study of blood T cell repertoires in COVID-19. The protocol was immunoSEQ multiplex PCR, while the TCRdb copy is restricted to in-frame clones and leaves out a portion. The sample consists of 250,000 to 300,000 clones, over 75% of them appearing once. Material for sequencing was PBMCs or T cells enriched from blood (not recorded which). These receptors originate from a man aged 18-30 years who had recovered from COVID-19. The conserved cysteine and the conserved F or W are not part of the CDR3 here.

v_call | cdr3_aa
TRBV5-1 | ASSRGTSQETQY
TRBV5-1 | ASSYNPSASTDTQY
TRBV18 | ASSPSSGAYGYT
TRBV2 | ASSDQGLGTDTQY
TRBV3-1/TRBV3-2 | ASSQDVAGGTDTQY
TRBV30 | AWSVPGVKLEQF
TRBV9 | ASSGGLAEFYEQY
TRBV5-1 | ASRQTRFIKETQY
TRBV19 | ASSGRYTEAF
TRBV6-4 | ARPGGYEQY
TRBV11-2 | ASSLWSGGLAGELF
TRBV5-6 | ASSSLGQPQH
TRBV18 | ASSPRQNYEKLF